This TCR beta chain was retrieved from a study of shared clonotypes between healthy human individuals. Study findings and constraints: Sharing across four donors was highest in naive CD4 (approximately 5%) and lowest in memory CD8 (roughly 0.4%). Larger estimated richness was generally seen in naive subsets than in memory subsets.

Repertoires were generated with immunoSEQ multiplex PCR, while TCRdb's copy carries only in-frame clones and drops some. The data show about 180,000 clones, around 93% seen once. CDR3 length: 15 amino acids. Trimming took 5 bases from V and 3 from J; bases not matched to a gene: 8. Germline lookup yields CDR1 MNHEY and CDR2 SMNVEV (reference sequence). Of note for this clone: The target antigen is unknown.

Sequencing was done on a sample of naive CD4+ T cells sorted from blood. Subset meaning: CD45RA+ positively selected. The clonotype originates from a woman in her twenties or thirties in good health. The chain is built from TRBV27 and TRBJ2-7; 9 nucleotides match TRBD2. The CDR3: CASSPYLTSGYEQYF. CDR3 bases: TGTGCCAGCAGTCCGTACTTGACTAGCGGCTACGAGCAGTACTTC.